This T cell receptor beta chain came from a study of CXCR3-negative and CXCR3-positive naive CD8 T cells. General study results and limits: Naive subsets expressed similar surface CD5; TRB CDR3 features served to infer TCR strength. Similar TRBV-TRBJ usage characterized naive CXCR3-negative and CXCR3-positive cells; memory cells differed.

This clonotype registers medium-sized (0.01 to 0.1%) by frequency. Its antigen is as yet unknown. This CDR3 region has 16 residues. Germline-derived CDR1 and CDR2 are MGHDK and SYGVNS. CD45RO-CCR7+CD27+CD95- characterized naive CD8+ T cells. TRB cDNA was prepared as libraries by UMI-labeled 5' RACE. No DNA is given; TCRdb re-called the 5' RACE reads and lists each CDR3 protein once. The sample's table shows around 8,000 distinct CDR3 sequences. This sequence was found in a human donor in good health. Some clones in this sample may be carry-over from other donors' samples. This chain connects TRBV25-1 to TRBJ1-2; TCRdb designates TRBD1, a call that cannot be tested without DNA. Material: naive CXCR3- CD8+ T cells from blood. Subset of the sample: CD45RO-CCR7+CD27+CD95- naive CD8+ T cells lacking CXCR3 (TNR3-). The CDR3 protein is CASSDSGQGFGYGYTF.